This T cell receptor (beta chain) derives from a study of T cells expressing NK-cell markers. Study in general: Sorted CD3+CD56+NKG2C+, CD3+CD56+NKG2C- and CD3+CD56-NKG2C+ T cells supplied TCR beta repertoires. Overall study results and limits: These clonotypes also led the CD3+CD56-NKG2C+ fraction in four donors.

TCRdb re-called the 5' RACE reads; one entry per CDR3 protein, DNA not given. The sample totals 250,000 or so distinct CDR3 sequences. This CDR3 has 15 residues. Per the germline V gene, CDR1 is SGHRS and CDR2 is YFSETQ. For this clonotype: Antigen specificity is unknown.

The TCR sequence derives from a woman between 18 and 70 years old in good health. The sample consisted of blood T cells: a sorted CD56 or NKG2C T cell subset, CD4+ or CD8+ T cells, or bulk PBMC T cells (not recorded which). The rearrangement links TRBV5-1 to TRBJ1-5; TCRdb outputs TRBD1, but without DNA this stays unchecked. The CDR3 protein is CASSSPTGPNQPQHF. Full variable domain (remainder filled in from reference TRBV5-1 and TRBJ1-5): KAGVTQTPRYLIKTRGQQVTLSCSPISGHRSVSWYQQTPGQGLQFLFEYFSETQRNKGNFPGRFSGRQFSNSRSEMNVSTLELGDSALYLCASSSPTGPNQPQHFGDGTRLSIL.